These 29 T cell receptor beta chains originate from one sample sequenced in a study of OX40 agonist ivuxolimab in advanced cancers. Sequenced by immunoSEQ multiplex PCR; TCRdb stores in-frame clones only, minus some. The sample lists about 45,000 clones, roughly 82% occurring once. Sequenced material: CD4+ or CD8+ T cells sorted from blood, taken in a trial of the OX40 agonist ivuxolimab. These TCRs come from an adult with an advanced solid tumor such as melanoma, head and neck, liver or kidney cancer.

This chain joins TRBV23-1 and TRBJ2-3; D assignment may be TRBD1 or TRBD2 (5 bases each). TRBV23-1 carries the ORF label, with uncertain function. V was cut by 2 bases and J by 6 bases, with 9 bases left in between. The CDR3 has 13 amino acids. The CDR3 nucleotides are TGCGCCAGCAGTCAAGCCGAGGGGGATACGCAGTATTTT. The encoded protein is CASSQAEGDTQYF.

The chain joins TRBV5-1 to TRBJ1-5; no clear D gene. The V end was cut by 0 bases, the J end by 8 bases, with 9 bases between. The germline gives CDR1 SGHRS, CDR2 YFSETQ. The CDR3 contains 13 residues. CDR3 DNA: TGCGCCAGCAGCTTGGACTGGGCGGAGCCCCAGCATTTT. Protein: CASSLDWAEPQHF.

The chain recombines TRBV14 with TRBJ1-1, with 7 bases aligning to TRBD1. The CDR3 covers 14 residues. J lost 7 bases, V lost 0 bases, and 5 bases had no gene match. CDR1 and CDR2 from the germline V gene are SGHDN and FVKESK. The CDR3 is CASSQDRRQGEAFF. The CDR3 DNA is TGTGCCAGCAGCCAAGATCGAAGACAGGGTGAAGCTTTCTTT. Combining the CDR3 with reference TRBV14 and TRBJ1-1 gives the whole variable domain EAGVTQFPSHSVIEKGQTVTLRCDPISGHDNLYWYRRVMGKEIKFLLHFVKESKQDESGMPNNRFLAERTGGTYSTLKVQPAELEDSGVYFCASSQDRRQGEAFFGQGTRLTVV.

The V and J genes are TRBV6-6 and TRBJ2-1; 9 bases fit TRBD1. This CDR3 has 15 residues. Germline V gene data show CDR1 as MNHNY and CDR2 as SVGAGI (reference sequence). Trimming removed 5 bases from V and 5 bases from J; junction bases left unmatched: 7. The CDR3 sequence is CASSQRGQGNNEQFF. CDR3 in DNA: TGTGCCAGCAGTCAAAGGGGACAGGGAAACAATGAGCAGTTCTTC.

This chain links TRBV14 with TRBJ2-3; D is unresolved. Germline CDR1 is SGHDN and CDR2 is FVKESK. Between the trimmed V and J ends, which lost 4 bases and 4 bases, there was a span of 6 bases. The CDR3 length is 12 residues. In DNA, the CDR3 is TGTGCCAGCAGCCTTCGGGCAGATACGCAGTATTTT. Its protein product is CASSLRADTQYF.

The chain links TRBV5-1 to TRBJ2-6; D not certain. Germline assignment: CDR1 SGHRS and CDR2 YFSETQ. V was trimmed by 4 bases and J by 1 base, leaving 9 bases between them. This CDR3 has 15 residues. The CDR3 DNA is TGCGCCAGCAGCCGCTCTGCGTCTGGGGCCAACGTCCTGACTTTC. This translates into CASSRSASGANVLTF.

This clone was counted only a few times. The chain uses TRBV19 and TRBJ1-1; D is unclear. Germline CDR1 and CDR2: LNHDA and SQIVND (reference sequence). This CDR3 is built from 14 residues. V dropped 5 bases and J dropped 1 base, with 11 bases sitting between them. The CDR3 coding sequence is TGTGCCAGTAGTCTACATGAGGGGAACACTGAAGCTTTCTTT. It is translated as CASSLHEGNTEAFF.

This chain joins TRBV7-8 and TRBJ2-5, with D perhaps matching TRBD2 (5 bases). Per germline, CDR1 SGHVS and CDR2 FQNEAQ. The ends were cut back, 1 base at V and 4 bases at J, with 7 bases in the middle. The CDR3 is 13 amino acids. The chain's CDR3 is CASSLVGGETQYF. CDR3 nucleotides: TGTGCCAGCAGCTTAGTCGGAGGAGAGACCCAGTACTTC.

The chain has TRBV2 and TRBJ2-5, with D possibly matching TRBD1 (5 bases). The CDR3 is 13 residues long. Trimming shortened V by 7 bases and J by 4 bases, and 13 bases separated the two germline ends. Looked up from germline, CDR1 is SNHLY and CDR2 is FYNNEI. CDR3 coding DNA: TGTGCCAGCAAGTGGGGCTTGACAGAGACCCAGTACTTC. Translated, it gives CASKWGLTETQYF.

This sequence joins TRBV6-1 and TRBJ2-1; 7 nucleotides match TRBD1. The germline V gene has CDR1 MNHNS and CDR2 SASEGT. The CDR3 totals 14 residues. The ends lost 6 bases at V and 4 bases at J; junction bases unmatched: 6. CDR3 nucleotide sequence: TGTGCCAGCAGGCGGACAGGATCTTACAATGAGCAGTTCTTC. Translated: CASRRTGSYNEQFF.

This rearrangement joins TRBV6-5 to TRBJ2-1; 8 bases are shared with TRBD2. Germline V lookup: CDR1 MNHEY, CDR2 SVGAGI. With 2 bases clipped from V and 4 bases from J, the junction kept 4 bases outside the gene matches. The CDR3 is made up of 15 amino acids. The CDR3 sequence is CASSYAGGVYNEQFF. The CDR3 nucleotides are TGTGCCAGCAGTTACGCGGGGGGAGTTTACAATGAGCAGTTCTTC.

The rearrangement uses TRBV29-1 and TRBJ1-3, with D unclear. The germline V gene has CDR1 SQVTM and CDR2 ANQGSEA. The CDR3 totals 14 residues. V lost 2 bases to trimming and J lost 0 bases, with 8 bases between them. The CDR3 sequence: CSVEPGSSGNTIYF. The CDR3 nucleotides read TGCAGCGTTGAACCCGGGAGCTCTGGAAACACCATATATTTT.

The V gene is TRBV18, the J gene TRBJ2-7; weak D call: TRBD1 (5 bases). Germline V gene lookup returns CDR1 KGHSH and CDR2 LQKENI. The CDR3 sequence is 14 residues long. Deletions cut 3 bases from V and 6 bases from J, with 15 bases between. The chain's CDR3 is CASSPSTGISEQYF. The DNA of the CDR3 is TGTGCCAGCTCACCTAGTACAGGTATCTCCGAGCAGTACTTC.

The chain combines TRBV7-2 with TRBJ1-5; 7 bases are shared with TRBD1. V was pared by 2 bases and J by 4 bases, with 2 bases of the junction left unmatched. The CDR3 runs to 14 residues. Looked up from germline, CDR1 is SGHTA and CDR2 is FQGNSA. CDR3 bases: TGTGCCAGCAGCTTACCAGGGGGAAATCAGCCCCAGCATTTT. Translated: CASSLPGGNQPQHF. The full variable domain, in which reference TRBV7-2 and TRBJ1-5 provide the parts outside the CDR3, is GAGVSQSPSNKVTEKGKDVELRCDPISGHTALYWYRQSLGQGLEFLIYFQGNSAPDKSGLPSDRFSAERTGGSVSTLTIQRTQQEDSAVYLCASSLPGGNQPQHFGDGTRLSIL.

The chain uses TRBV4-2 and TRBJ1-6; 8 positions match TRBD1. The CDR3 runs 15 residues. Germline CDR1 is LGHNA and CDR2 is YNFKEQ. Trimming at V came to 5 bases and at J to 9 bases, leaving 9 bases not matched to a gene. CDR3 sequence: CASSLNNRGISPLHF. As DNA, the CDR3 is TGTGCCAGCAGCTTGAACAACAGGGGGATTTCACCCCTCCACTTT.

There are a few counts of this clone. The gene calls are TRBV6-6 and TRBJ2-3; D might be TRBD2 (5 bases). Per germline, CDR1 MNHNY and CDR2 SVGAGI (reference sequence). V dropped 7 bases and J dropped 2 bases, with 10 bases sitting between them. The CDR3 is 13 residues long. The DNA for the CDR3 is TGTGCCAGCACCGTGACTATCACAGATACGCAGTATTTT. It encodes CASTVTITDTQYF.

The V gene is TRBV10-3, the J gene TRBJ2-7; 8 positions agree with TRBD1. The CDR3 length is 14 residues. Germline V lookup: CDR1 ENHRY, CDR2 SYGVKD. V lost 5 bases, J lost 1 base, and 4 bases stayed unmatched. In DNA form, the CDR3 reads TGTGCCATCAGTAGGGGACAGGTGTCCTACGAGCAGTACTTC. Amino acid sequence: CAISRGQVSYEQYF.

This clone appeared once. This chain connects TRBV2 to TRBJ2-5; D is uncertain. Gene TRBJ2-7 matches the end of the DNA better, so the J call may be wrong. The CDR3 is made up of 14 amino acids. Germline loops: CDR1 SNHLY, CDR2 FYNNEI. CDR3 amino acids: CASTFPRSSYEQYF. CDR3 DNA sequence: TGTGCCAGCACCTTCCCTAGGAGCTCCTACGAGCAGTACTTC.

The gene calls are TRBV6-6 and TRBJ2-7, with 8 positions matching TRBD1. Germline V CDR1 and CDR2: MNHNY, SVGAGI (reference sequence). This CDR3 is built from 14 residues. V shed 6 bases and J 2 bases; nucleotides not matched to a gene: 6. The DNA for the CDR3 is TGTGCCAGCAGAAGACAGGGGCCAACCTACGAGCAGTACTTC. Translated, it gives CASRRQGPTYEQYF.

The rearrangement joins TRBV29-1 to TRBJ2-1, with 9 bases matching TRBD2. V gave up 6 bases and J gave up 5 bases; unmatched junction bases: 23. Germline CDR1 is SQVTM and CDR2 is ANQGSEA. CDR3 length equals 19 residues. In nucleotides, the CDR3 is TGCAGCGTCGGCGCTGACAGCGACCGTATAGCGGGAGTGAACAATGAGCAGTTCTTC. Protein product: CSVGADSDRIAGVNNEQFF.

This chain joins TRBV6-5 and TRBJ1-2; D may be TRBD1 (5 bases). With 6 bases removed from V and 9 bases from J, the gap between germline ends came to 20 bases. The germline CDR1 and CDR2 sequences are MNHEY and SVGAGI. The CDR3 spans 14 residues. CDR3 sequence: CASSPGTAGRSYTF. The CDR3 nucleotides read TGTGCCAGCAGCCCTGGGACGGCAGGGAGAAGCTACACCTTC.

This clone has only one observation. The rearrangement links TRBV6-6 to TRBJ1-5; a weak D match, TRBD1 (6 bases). Germline lookup yields CDR1 MNHNY and CDR2 SVGAGI (reference sequence). V lost 5 bases, J lost 7 bases, and 18 bases lay in between. The CDR3 runs to 15 residues. Here the CDR3 DNA reads TGTGCCAGCAGTAATCGGACAGCGCCTTGGCAGCCCCAGCATTTT. Protein product: CASSNRTAPWQPQHF.

The chain joins TRBV5-7 to TRBJ2-6; no reliable D call. TRBV5-7 is labeled an ORF, and its function is uncertain. The V end was cut by 7 bases, the J end by 5 bases, with 22 bases between. This CDR3 contains 17 residues. CDR3 sequence (DNA): TGTGCCAGCCAAGCAAGTTGCGTACAAAGTCGGGCCAACGTCCTGACTTTC. The encoded protein is CASQASCVQSRANVLTF.

The chain links TRBV4-3 to TRBJ2-7; 8 bases are a match to TRBD1. With V trimmed by 0 bases and J by 3 bases, 1 base remained unmatched. CDR3 length equals 14 residues. Looked up from germline, CDR1 is LGHNA and CDR2 is YSLEER. The CDR3 is CASSQETGGYEQYF. CDR3 DNA: TGCGCCAGCAGCCAAGAAACAGGGGGCTACGAGCAGTACTTC.

V usage is TRBV7-9 and J usage is TRBJ2-1; 10 bases match TRBD2. In germline, CDR1 is SEHNR, CDR2 FQNEAQ (reference sequence). Trimming at V came to 3 bases and at J to 6 bases, leaving 5 bases not matched to a gene. This CDR3 contains 15 residues. CDR3: CASSFTGLASNEQFF. For the CDR3, the DNA is TGTGCCAGCAGCTTTACGGGACTAGCGAGCAATGAGCAGTTCTTC.

In its sample, this clone was seen once. This rearrangement joins TRBV7-2 to TRBJ2-7; D uncertain. Trimming removed 3 bases from V and 3 bases from J, with 9 bases in between. Germline CDR1 SGHTA, CDR2 FQGNSA. The CDR3 spans 13 residues. This chain's CDR3 is CASSLALNYEQYF. The CDR3 coding sequence is TGTGCCAGCAGCTTGGCACTGAACTACGAGCAGTACTTC.

The rearrangement joins TRBV6-5 to TRBJ1-5; D is ambiguous. The V end was cut by 2 bases, the J end by 1 base, with 9 bases between. Germline CDR1 reads MNHEY; CDR2 reads SVGAGI. This CDR3 has 15 amino acids. CDR3 amino acids: CASSYITVSNQPQHF. In DNA, the CDR3 is TGTGCCAGCAGTTACATAACAGTAAGCAATCAGCCCCAGCATTTT.

The genes are TRBV5-6 and TRBJ1-4; the D is unclear. CDR1 is SGHDT, CDR2 YYEEEE, per germline. The CDR3 covers 15 residues. V was shortened by 3 bases and J by 0 bases, with 9 bases between the two germline ends. The CDR3 region has the DNA TGTGCCAGCAGCTCTTTCCCAGCAACTAATGAAAAACTGTTTTTT. Encoded protein: CASSSFPATNEKLFF. The full variable domain, with the rest looked up from reference TRBV5-6 and TRBJ1-4, is DAGVTQSPTHLIKTRGQQVTLRCSPKSGHDTVSWYQQALGQGPQFIFQYYEEEERQRGNFPDRFSGHQFPNYSSELNVNALLLGDSALYLCASSSFPATNEKLFFGSGTQLSVL.

The CDR3 reads CASSLGAQRDTQYF. Here the CDR3 DNA reads TGCGCCAGCAGCCTCGGGGCCCAGCGCGATACGCAGTATTTT. The rearrangement links TRBV5-1 to TRBJ2-3; TRBD1 or TRBD2 may be the D gene (5 bases each). The ends were cut back, 4 bases at V and 6 bases at J, with 15 bases in the middle. CDR1 and CDR2 from the germline V gene are SGHRS and YFSETQ. There are 14 residues in the CDR3. Using reference TRBV5-1 and TRBJ2-3 for the parts outside the CDR3, the full variable domain is KAGVTQTPRYLIKTRGQQVTLSCSPISGHRSVSWYQQTPGQGLQFLFEYFSETQRNKGNFPGRFSGRQFSNSRSEMNVSTLELGDSALYLCASSLGAQRDTQYFGPGTRLTVL.